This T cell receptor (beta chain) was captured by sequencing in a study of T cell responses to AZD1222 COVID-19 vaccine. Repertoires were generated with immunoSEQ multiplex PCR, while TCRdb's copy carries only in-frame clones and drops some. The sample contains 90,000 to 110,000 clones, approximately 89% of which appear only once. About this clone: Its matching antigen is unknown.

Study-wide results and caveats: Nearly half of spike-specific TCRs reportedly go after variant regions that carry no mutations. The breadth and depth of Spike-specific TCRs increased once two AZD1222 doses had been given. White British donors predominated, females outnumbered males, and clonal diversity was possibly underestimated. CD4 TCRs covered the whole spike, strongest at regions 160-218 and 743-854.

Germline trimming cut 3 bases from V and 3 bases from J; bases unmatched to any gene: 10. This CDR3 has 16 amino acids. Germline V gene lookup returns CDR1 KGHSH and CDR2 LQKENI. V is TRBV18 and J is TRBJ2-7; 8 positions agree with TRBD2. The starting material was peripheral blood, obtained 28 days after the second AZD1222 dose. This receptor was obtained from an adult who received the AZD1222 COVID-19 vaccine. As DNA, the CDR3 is TGTGCCAGCTCACCCCCGAGGAGCGGGAGCCTCTACGAGCAGTACTTC. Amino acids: CASSPPRSGSLYEQYF.